This T cell receptor (beta chain) is from a study of T cell responses to AZD1222 COVID-19 vaccine (dated by TCRdb to the early 2020s). Regarding the research as a whole: A total of about 250 trial participants underwent TCR sequencing, of whom about 200 had received two doses of AZD1222 and around 25 had received two doses of the MenACWY control vaccine. Trial participants were enrolled by age into subgroups of 18-55, 56-69 and 70-plus years, and roughly 150, 30 and 60 TCR-sequenced participants, respectively, were included in these subgroups. Overall study results and their limits: Epitopes outside the regions mutated in the B.1.351 and B.1.1.7 variants were reportedly recognized by nearly half of the unique spike-specific TCRs. Only a handful of AZD1222 recipients were SARS-CoV-2 seropositive at baseline, limiting conclusions about previously exposed vaccinees. In the small 56-69-year group, the increase in depth fell short of significance, most likely because of low power. Because no day 14 peak-response samples were available, the repertoires could be characterized only after the peak T cell response. Participants were mostly white British and included more females than males, and it was suggested by the authors that clonal diversity may have been underestimated. Vaccine-associated CD4 TCRs spanned the whole spike protein, with dominant responses in regions 160-218 and 743-854. Spike-specific TCR breadth and depth rose significantly after two AZD1222 doses compared with day 0 and with MenACWY recipients.

In the case of this clone: No antigen is known for it. Base quality data are lacking; no much larger clone is found one base away.

V gives up 3 bases and J gives up 4 bases, and the segment between their germline ends measures 17 bases. CDR1 SGHKS and CDR2 YYEKEE are derived from the germline V gene (reference sequence). From the cysteine through the phenylalanine, the CDR3 covers 15 amino acids. This entry keeps only the CDR3 DNA: 45 bases, framed from base 1. The time point label on this specimen signifies: about 28 days (+/-7) after the second vaccine dose. AZD1222 recipients given second doses at about 4 weeks or at about 12 weeks were pooled, since spike-specific TCR depth and breadth were not found to differ between the two schedules. The vaccinee samples were drawn from two UK trials, COV001 and COV002, one of which was a single-blind randomized controlled phase 2/3 trial testing AZD1222 (ChAdOx1 nCoV-19) in healthy adults. For TCRbeta chain sequencing, PBMC samples were collected from trial participants at day 0 and at day 28 after the second dose.

The CDR3 regions of human TCRbeta chains were analyzed by immunosequencing. Concerning the study's data processing: Repertoire TCRs were matched against a reference library of SARS-CoV-2-specific TCRs generated with the MIRA antigen-specificity platform. Breadth was defined as the fraction of unique TCRs that were SARS-CoV-2-associated, and depth was defined as the fraction of total T cells that were SARS-CoV-2-associated. Using the MIRA data, each spike-specific TCR was assigned both to the spike region to which the TCR was reactive and to a CD4 or CD8 class. Log10-transformed breadth and depth values were compared by one-way ANOVA with Sidak's multiple comparisons tests. TCRdb took over this immuneACCESS table, retaining in-frame rearrangements with V and J assigned. Such tables are incomplete; in checked studies, under half of the missing clones stem from an unresolved V gene, and the remainder is unexplained. Clone size and the V and J calls come from that table; the DNA yielded D and trimming. The sample profile shows about 270,000 clones; around 92% of them were found once. Around 0.57% of the sample goes to the ten largest clones.

The sequence came from an adult who received the AZD1222 COVID-19 vaccine. Recombination connected TRBV5-5 to TRBJ2-7; TRBD1 is perhaps the D gene, given 6 matching bases. Sequenced material: peripheral blood, taken 28 days after the second AZD1222 dose. The sequenced DNA is TGTGCCAGCAGCTACAGGGAGCCGGCCTCGTACGAGCAGTACTTC. Its protein reads: CASSYREPASYEQYF.